The sequence of this T cell receptor (beta chain) was determined in a study of blood T cell repertoires in COVID-19. Background on the study: Collection of acute and convalescent COVID-19 samples took place in the United States, Italy and Spain. Sources were T cells, B-cell-depleted T cells, or PBMCs; the material itself was cDNA or gDNA.

Original methodology: Quantification of nucleated cells was approximated via reference gene primer amplification. The table came from immunoSEQ multiplex PCR; TCRdb's copy has only in-frame clones and leaves some out. V and J calls and clone size come straight from that table; D and trimming were deduced from the DNA. There are more than 200,000 clones in the sample; approximately 84% occur only once, and approximately 4.8% lies in the top ten. Trimming removed 0 bases at V and 7 bases at J, with 21 bases between. There are 18 residues in the CDR3. From germline, CDR1 is SGHTA and CDR2 FQGNSA. The receptor was isolated from a man over 45 with active or convalescent COVID-19. The specimen was peripheral blood. The chain couples TRBV7-2 to TRBJ2-2; TRBD1 is a possible D gene (5 bases). The CDR3 DNA is TGTGCCAGCAGCTTAGCTGGGGCAGGGATGAGATTTAGCGGGGAGCTGTTTTTT. Protein product: CASSLAGAGMRFSGELFF.